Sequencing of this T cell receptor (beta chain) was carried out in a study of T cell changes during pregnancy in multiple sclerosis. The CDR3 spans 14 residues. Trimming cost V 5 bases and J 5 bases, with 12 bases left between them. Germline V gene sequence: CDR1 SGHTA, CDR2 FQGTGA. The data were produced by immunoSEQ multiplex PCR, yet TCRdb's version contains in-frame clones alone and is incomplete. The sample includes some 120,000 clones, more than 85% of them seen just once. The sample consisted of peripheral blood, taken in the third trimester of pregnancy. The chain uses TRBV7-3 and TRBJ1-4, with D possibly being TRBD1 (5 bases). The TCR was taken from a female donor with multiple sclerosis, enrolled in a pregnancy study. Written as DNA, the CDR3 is TGTGCCAGCAGCCTCGGACCAGGGAATGAAAAACTGTTTTTT. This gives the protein CASSLGPGNEKLFF.